This T cell receptor beta chain appears in the sequencing data of a study of T cell responses to AZD1222 COVID-19 vaccine. Study-wide context: Second doses that came at about 4 or about 12 weeks were put together. The study's findings and limits: Most donors were white British, females outnumbered males, and clonal diversity was possibly underestimated. Unmutated variant regions are reportedly the target of nearly half of TCRs that are spike-specific. Only five to seven AZD1222 recipients were seropositive at baseline.

V lost 2 bases, J lost 2 bases, and 13 bases lay in between. This CDR3 is 16 amino acids long. Germline V lookup: CDR1 LNHDA, CDR2 SQIVND (reference sequence). The table came from immunoSEQ multiplex PCR; TCRdb's copy has only in-frame clones and leaves some out. The profile covers 200,000 or so clones, with 90% to 95% appearing a single time and 9.2% taken by the ten largest. As regards this clone: Antigen unknown.

The chain employs TRBV19 and TRBJ2-1; D remains unclear. The sample was peripheral blood, taken on day 0 of AZD1222 vaccination. The clonotype was recovered from an adult in good health. This CDR3 reads CASSIYKGVTYNEQFF. The CDR3 DNA sequence: TGTGCCAGTAGTATATATAAGGGCGTCACCTACAATGAGCAGTTCTTC.